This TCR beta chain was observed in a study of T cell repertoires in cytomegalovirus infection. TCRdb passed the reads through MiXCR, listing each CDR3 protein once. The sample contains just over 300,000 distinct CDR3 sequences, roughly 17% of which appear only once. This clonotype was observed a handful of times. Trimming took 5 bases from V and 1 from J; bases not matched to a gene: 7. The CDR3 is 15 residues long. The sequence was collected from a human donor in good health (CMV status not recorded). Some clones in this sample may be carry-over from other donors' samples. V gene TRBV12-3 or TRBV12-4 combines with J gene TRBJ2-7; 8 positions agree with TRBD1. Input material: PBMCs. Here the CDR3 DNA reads TGTGCCAGCAGTGGAAAGACAGGGGCATCCTACGAGCAGTACTTC. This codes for CASSGKTGASYEQYF.